The rows below give T cell receptor beta chains drawn from one sample of a study of Tregs in tolerant kidney transplant recipients. Some clones are missing from TCRdb's copy, which holds only in-frame ones; the method was immunoSEQ multiplex PCR. Of about 88,000 clones in the sample, approximately 92% are singletons; the top ten hold about 4.9%. The material sequenced was CD8+ T cells from blood. These receptors originate from a human donor in good health. Both conserved end residues are part of each CDR3. Fields, in order: V gene, CDR3 protein.

v_call: TRBV13; cdr3_aa: CASSLVGSLGGYTF
v_call: TRBV6-1; cdr3_aa: CASSAFVAGGSYEQFF
v_call: TRBV18; cdr3_aa: CASSPRLGQGEYEQYF
v_call: TRBV27; cdr3_aa: CASGWGLAGTYEQYF
v_call: TRBV2; cdr3_aa: CASSENWDEQFF
v_call: TRBV9; cdr3_aa: CASSTRSRQQGPTEAFF
v_call: TRBV9; cdr3_aa: CASSVAVSEQFF
v_call: TRBV27; cdr3_aa: CASSLPGQGFGNEQFF
v_call: TRBV10-1; cdr3_aa: CASSVGQGAMNEQFF
v_call: TRBV19; cdr3_aa: CASSKRIVGPEDEQYF
v_call: TRBV15; cdr3_aa: CATSRVSGEETQYF
v_call: TRBV27; cdr3_aa: CASSQTGFGAYEQYF
v_call: TRBV5-1; cdr3_aa: CASSEDRGRNTIYF
v_call: TRBV6-4; cdr3_aa: CASSDSSGSYNEQFF
v_call: TRBV5-6; cdr3_aa: CASSFPLAGVLTDTQYF
v_call: TRBV13; cdr3_aa: CASSPGREYEQYF
v_call: TRBV6-6; cdr3_aa: CASSYRGQGVADTQYF
v_call: TRBV6-1; cdr3_aa: CASNRDRGGNQPQHF
v_call: TRBV7-9; cdr3_aa: CASSLAALGQGLDEQYF
v_call: TRBV6-1; cdr3_aa: CASSPGNTEAFF
v_call: TRBV7-8; cdr3_aa: CASSLAGIGAVSYGYTF
v_call: TRBV4-1; cdr3_aa: CASSQGGQLYEQYF